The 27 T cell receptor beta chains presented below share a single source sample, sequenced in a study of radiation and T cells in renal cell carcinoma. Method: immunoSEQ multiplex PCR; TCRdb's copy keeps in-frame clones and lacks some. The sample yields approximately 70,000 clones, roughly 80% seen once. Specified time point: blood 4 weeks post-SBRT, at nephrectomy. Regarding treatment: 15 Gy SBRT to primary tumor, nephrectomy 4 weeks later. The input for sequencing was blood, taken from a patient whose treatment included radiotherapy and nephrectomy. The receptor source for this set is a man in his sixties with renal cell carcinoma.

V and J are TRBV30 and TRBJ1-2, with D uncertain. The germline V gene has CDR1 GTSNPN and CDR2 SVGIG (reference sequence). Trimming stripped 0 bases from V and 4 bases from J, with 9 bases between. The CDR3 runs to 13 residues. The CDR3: CAWSVERSYGYTF. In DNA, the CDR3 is TGTGCCTGGAGTGTAGAGCGTAGCTATGGCTACACCTTC.

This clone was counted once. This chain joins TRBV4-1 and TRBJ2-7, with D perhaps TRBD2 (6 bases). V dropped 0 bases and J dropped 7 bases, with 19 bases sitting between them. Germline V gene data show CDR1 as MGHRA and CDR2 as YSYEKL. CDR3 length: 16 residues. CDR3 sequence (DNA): TGCGCCAGCAGCCAAGAAAAGGCCGGGGGATCGGAGGAGCAGTACGTC. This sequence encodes CASSQEKAGGSEEQYV.

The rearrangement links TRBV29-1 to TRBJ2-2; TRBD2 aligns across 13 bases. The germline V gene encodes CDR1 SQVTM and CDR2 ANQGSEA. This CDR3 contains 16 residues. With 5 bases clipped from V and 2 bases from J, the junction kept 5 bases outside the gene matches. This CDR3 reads CSVRTSGGENTGELFF. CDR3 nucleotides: TGCAGCGTTCGAACTAGCGGGGGGGAAAACACCGGGGAGCTGTTTTTT.

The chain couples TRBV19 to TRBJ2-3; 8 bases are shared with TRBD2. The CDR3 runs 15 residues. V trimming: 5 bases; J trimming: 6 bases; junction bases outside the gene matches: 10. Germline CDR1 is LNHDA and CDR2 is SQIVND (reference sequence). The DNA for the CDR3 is TGTGCCAGTAGTCGGGGACTAGTTGTGGGGGATACGCAGTATTTT. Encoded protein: CASSRGLVVGDTQYF.

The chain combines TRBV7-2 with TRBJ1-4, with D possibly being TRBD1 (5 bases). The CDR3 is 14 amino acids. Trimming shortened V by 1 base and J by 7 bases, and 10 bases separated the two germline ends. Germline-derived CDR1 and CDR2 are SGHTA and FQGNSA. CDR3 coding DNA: TGTGCCAGCAGCTTAGTCGGGGGGGGTGAAAAACTGTTTTTT. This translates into CASSLVGGGEKLFF.

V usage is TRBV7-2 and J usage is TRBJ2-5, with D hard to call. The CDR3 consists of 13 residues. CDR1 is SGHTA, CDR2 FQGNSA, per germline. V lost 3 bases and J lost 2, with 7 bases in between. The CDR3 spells CASSLRLQETQYF. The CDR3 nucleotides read TGTGCCAGCAGCTTGCGGCTTCAAGAGACCCAGTACTTC.

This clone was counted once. The CDR3: CASSYLDDTQYF. DNA for the CDR3: TGTGCCAGCAGTTACCTGGATGATACGCAGTATTTT. The V call is TRBV6-6, the J call TRBJ2-3, with D uncertain. Germline V gene data show CDR1 as MNHNY and CDR2 as SVGAGI (reference sequence). The CDR3 extends over 12 amino acids. Trimming stripped 2 bases from V and 6 bases from J, with 6 bases between.

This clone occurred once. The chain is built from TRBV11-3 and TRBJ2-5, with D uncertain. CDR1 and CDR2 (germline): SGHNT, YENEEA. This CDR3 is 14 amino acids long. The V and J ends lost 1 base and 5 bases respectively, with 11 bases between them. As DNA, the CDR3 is TGTGCCAGCAGCTTAGTGCTAACGCCTGAGACCCAGTACTTC. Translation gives CASSLVLTPETQYF.

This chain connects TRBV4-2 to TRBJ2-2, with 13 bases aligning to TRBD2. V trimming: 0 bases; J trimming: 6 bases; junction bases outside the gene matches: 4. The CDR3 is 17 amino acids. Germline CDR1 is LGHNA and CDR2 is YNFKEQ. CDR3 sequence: CASSQELAGGVAGELFF. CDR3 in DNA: TGTGCCAGCAGCCAAGAACTAGCGGGAGGGGTTGCCGGGGAGCTGTTTTTT.

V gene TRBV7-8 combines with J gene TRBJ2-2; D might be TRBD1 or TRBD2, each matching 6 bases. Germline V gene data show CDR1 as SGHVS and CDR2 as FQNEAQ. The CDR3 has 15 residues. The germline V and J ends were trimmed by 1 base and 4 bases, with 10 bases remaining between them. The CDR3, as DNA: TGTGCCAGCAGCTTAGGGGGGGCTGGCACCGGGGAGCTGTTTTTT. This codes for CASSLGGAGTGELFF.

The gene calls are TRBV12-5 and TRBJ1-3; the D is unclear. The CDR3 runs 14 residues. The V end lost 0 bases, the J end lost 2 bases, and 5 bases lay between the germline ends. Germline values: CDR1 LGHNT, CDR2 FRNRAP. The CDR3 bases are TGTGCTAGTGGTTTGGTAGGGACTGGAAACACCATATATTTT. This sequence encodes CASGLVGTGNTIYF.

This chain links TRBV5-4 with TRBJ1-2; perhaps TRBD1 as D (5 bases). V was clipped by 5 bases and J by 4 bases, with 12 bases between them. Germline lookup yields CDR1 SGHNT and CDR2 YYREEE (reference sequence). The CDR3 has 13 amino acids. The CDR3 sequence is CASRKDTFYGYTF. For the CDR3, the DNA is TGTGCCAGCAGGAAGGACACGTTCTATGGCTACACCTTC.

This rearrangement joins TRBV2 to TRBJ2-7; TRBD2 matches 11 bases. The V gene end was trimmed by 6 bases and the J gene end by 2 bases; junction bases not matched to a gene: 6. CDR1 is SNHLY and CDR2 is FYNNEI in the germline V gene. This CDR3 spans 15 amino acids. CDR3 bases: TGTGCCAGCAGGGTACTAGCGGGGGAAACCTACGAGCAGTACTTC. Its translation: CASRVLAGETYEQYF.

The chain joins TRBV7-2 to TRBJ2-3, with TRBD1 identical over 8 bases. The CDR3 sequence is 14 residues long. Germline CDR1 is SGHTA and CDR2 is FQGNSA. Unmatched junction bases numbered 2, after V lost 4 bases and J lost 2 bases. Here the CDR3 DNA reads TGTGCCAGCAGCTCGGGACAGGCCACAGATACGCAGTATTTT. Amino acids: CASSSGQATDTQYF. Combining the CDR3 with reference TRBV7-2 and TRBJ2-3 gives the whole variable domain GAGVSQSPSNKVTEKGKDVELRCDPISGHTALYWYRQSLGQGLEFLIYFQGNSAPDKSGLPSDRFSAERTGGSVSTLTIQRTQQEDSAVYLCASSSGQATDTQYFGPGTRLTVL.

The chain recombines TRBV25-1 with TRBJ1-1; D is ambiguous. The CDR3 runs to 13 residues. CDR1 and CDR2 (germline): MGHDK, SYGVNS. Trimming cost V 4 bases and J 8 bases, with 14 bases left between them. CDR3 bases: TGTGCCAGCAGTGGCCTCGGGCGAGTAGAAGCTTTCTTT. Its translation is CASSGLGRVEAFF.

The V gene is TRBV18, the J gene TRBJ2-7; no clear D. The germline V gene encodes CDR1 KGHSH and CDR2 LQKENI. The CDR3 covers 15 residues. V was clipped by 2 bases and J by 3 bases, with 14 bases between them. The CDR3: CASSPGSPTVYEQYF. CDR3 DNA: TGTGCCAGCTCACCAGGCAGCCCAACCGTCTACGAGCAGTACTTC. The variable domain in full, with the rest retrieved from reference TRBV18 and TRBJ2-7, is NAGVMQNPRHLVRRRGQEARLRCSPMKGHSHVYWYRQLPEEGLKFMVYLQKENIIDESGMPKERFSAEFPKEGPSILRIQQVVRGDSAAYFCASSPGSPTVYEQYFGPGTRLTVT.

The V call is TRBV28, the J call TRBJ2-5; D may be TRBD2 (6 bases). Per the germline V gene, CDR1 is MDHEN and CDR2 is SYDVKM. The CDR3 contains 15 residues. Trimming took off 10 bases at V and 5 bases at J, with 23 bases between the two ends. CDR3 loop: CAIQTNRGGGETQYF. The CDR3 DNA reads TGTGCCATCCAAACCAACCGGGGCGGAGGGGAGACCCAGTACTTC.

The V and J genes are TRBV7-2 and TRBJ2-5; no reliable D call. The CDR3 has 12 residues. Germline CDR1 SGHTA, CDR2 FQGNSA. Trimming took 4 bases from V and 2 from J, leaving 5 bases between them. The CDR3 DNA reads TGTGCCAGCAGCTCGTATCAAGAGACCCAGTACTTC. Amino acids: CASSSYQETQYF.

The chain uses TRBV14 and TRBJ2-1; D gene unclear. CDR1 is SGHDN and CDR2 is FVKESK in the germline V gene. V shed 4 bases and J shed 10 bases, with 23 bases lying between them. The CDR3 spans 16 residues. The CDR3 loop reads CASSPSFVSYAREQFF. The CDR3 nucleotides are TGTGCCAGCAGCCCCTCCTTTGTTAGTTATGCACGCGAGCAGTTCTTC.

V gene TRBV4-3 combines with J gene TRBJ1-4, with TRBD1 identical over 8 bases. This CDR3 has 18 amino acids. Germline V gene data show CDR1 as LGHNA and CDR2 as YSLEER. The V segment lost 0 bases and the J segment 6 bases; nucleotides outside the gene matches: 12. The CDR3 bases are TGCGCCAGCAGCCAAGATCAAAGGACAGGGACGCGCGATGAAAAACTGTTTTTT. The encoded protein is CASSQDQRTGTRDEKLFF.

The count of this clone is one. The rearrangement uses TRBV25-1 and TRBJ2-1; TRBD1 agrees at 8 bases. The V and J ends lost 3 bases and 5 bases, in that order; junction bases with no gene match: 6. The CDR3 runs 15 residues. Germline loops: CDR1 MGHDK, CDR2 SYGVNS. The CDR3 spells CASSDGTGINNEQFF. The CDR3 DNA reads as TGTGCCAGCAGTGACGGGACAGGCATAAACAATGAGCAGTTCTTC.

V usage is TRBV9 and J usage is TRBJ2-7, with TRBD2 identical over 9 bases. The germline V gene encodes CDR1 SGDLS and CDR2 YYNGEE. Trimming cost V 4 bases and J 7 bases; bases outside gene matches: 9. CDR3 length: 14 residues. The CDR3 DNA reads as TGTGCCAGCAGCCCCCGAGTAGCGGGAGATGAGCAGTACGTC. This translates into CASSPRVAGDEQYV.

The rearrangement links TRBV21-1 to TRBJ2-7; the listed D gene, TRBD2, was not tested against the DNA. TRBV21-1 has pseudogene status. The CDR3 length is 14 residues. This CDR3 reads CASSKEGSGYEQYV. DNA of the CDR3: TGTGCCAGCAGCAAAGAGGGTAGCGGCTACGAGCAGTACGTC.

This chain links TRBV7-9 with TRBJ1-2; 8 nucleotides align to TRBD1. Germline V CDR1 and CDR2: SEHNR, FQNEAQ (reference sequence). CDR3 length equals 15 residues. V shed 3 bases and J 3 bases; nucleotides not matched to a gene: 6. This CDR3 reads CASSFQTGEHYGYTF. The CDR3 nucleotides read TGTGCCAGCAGCTTTCAGACAGGGGAACACTATGGCTACACCTTC.

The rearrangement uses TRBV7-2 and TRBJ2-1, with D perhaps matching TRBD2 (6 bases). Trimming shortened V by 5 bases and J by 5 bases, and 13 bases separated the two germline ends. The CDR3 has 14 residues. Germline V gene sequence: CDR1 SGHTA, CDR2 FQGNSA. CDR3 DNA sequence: TGTGCCAGCAGCCGAGGGACTTCCCACAATGAGCAGTTCTTC. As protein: CASSRGTSHNEQFF.

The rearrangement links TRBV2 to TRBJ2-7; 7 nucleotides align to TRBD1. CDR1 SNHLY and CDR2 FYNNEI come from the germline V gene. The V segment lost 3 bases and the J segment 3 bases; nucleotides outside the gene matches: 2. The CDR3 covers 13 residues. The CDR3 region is CASSDGQVYEQYV. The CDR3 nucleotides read TGTGCCAGCAGTGACGGACAGGTCTACGAGCAGTACGTC.

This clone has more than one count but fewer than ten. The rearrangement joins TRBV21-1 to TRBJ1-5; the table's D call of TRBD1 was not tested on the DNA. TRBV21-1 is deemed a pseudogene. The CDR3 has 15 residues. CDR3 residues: CASHPGQGVVQPQHF. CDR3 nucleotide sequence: TGTGCCAGCCATCCGGGACAGGGGGTGGTTCAGCCCCAGCATTTT.